Shown below are 7 T cell receptor beta chains from a single sample sequenced in a study of T-cell reconstitution after alpha-beta-depleted transplantation in children. The authors prepared the TCRbeta library with unique molecular identifiers. TCRdb itself ran the PCR reads through MiXCR, one entry per CDR3 protein. Of hundreds of thousands of distinct CDR3 sequences listed, roughly 17% are singletons. The source was PBMCs from the stem cell graft donor, collected from the stem cell graft. The receptors shown here come from a human donor who donated a stem cell graft to a child with acute myeloid leukemia.

The table lists this clonotype with many counts. The chain couples TRBV20-1 to TRBJ2-1, with D hard to call. Germline V gene data show CDR1 as DFQATT and CDR2 as SNEGSKA (reference sequence). CDR3 length: 16 residues. The V and J ends lost 6 bases and 0 bases respectively, with 18 bases between them. CDR3 in amino acids: CSANLPRVSSYNEQFF. The CDR3 nucleotides read TGCAGTGCCAACCTCCCAAGGGTCTCCTCCTACAATGAGCAGTTCTTC.

The chain is built from TRBV29-1 and TRBJ1-1; no firm D call. The germline V and J ends were trimmed by 1 base and 1 base, with 10 bases remaining between them. The CDR3 has 14 residues. The germline gives CDR1 SQVTM, CDR2 ANQGSEA. Here the CDR3 DNA reads TGCAGCGTTGAAGGTAAGGACGGGAACACTGAAGCTTTCTTT. Translation gives CSVEGKDGNTEAFF. The whole variable domain, remainder taken from reference TRBV29-1 and TRBJ1-1, is SAVISQKPSRDICQRGTSLTIQCQVDSQVTMMFWYRQQPGQSLTLIATANQGSEATYESGFVIDKFPISRPNLTFSTLTVSNMSPEDSSIYLCSVEGKDGNTEAFFGQGTRLTVV.

This clonotype was recorded many times. This chain uses TRBV20-1 with TRBJ2-3; 10 nucleotides align to TRBD2. V was clipped by 6 bases and J by 4 bases; unmatched bases: 10. This CDR3 is 15 amino acids long. The germline gives CDR1 DFQATT, CDR2 SNEGSKA (reference sequence). The CDR3 reads CSAPGGLALPDTQYF. In nucleotides, the CDR3 is TGCAGTGCCCCAGGGGGACTAGCGTTGCCAGATACGCAGTATTTT.

This clonotype was counted only a few times. The CDR3 coding sequence is TGTGCCAGCAGCCAATTTGGGGCCACAGATACGCAGTATTTT. Translated: CASSQFGATDTQYF. The genes are TRBV7-2 and TRBJ2-3; D perhaps matches TRBD1 (5 bases). The germline V and J ends were trimmed by 5 bases and 2 bases, with 11 bases remaining between them. Germline assignment: CDR1 SGHTA and CDR2 FQGNSA. CDR3 size: 14 residues.

This clonotype was recorded a few times. J is TRBJ1-1 and V is TRBV5-5; 8 bases match TRBD1. Trimming removed 3 bases from V and 6 bases from J; junction bases left unmatched: 7. This CDR3 has 14 amino acids. Germline CDR1 and CDR2: SGHKS and YYEKEE (reference sequence). This CDR3 is CASSWMDRVAEAFF. In DNA, the CDR3 is TGTGCCAGCAGCTGGATGGACAGGGTGGCTGAAGCTTTCTTT. The whole variable domain, remainder taken from reference TRBV5-5 and TRBJ1-1, is DAGVTQSPTHLIKTRGQQVTLRCSPISGHKSVSWYQQVLGQGPQFIFQYYEKEERGRGNFPDRFSARQFPNYSSELNVNALLLGDSALYLCASSWMDRVAEAFFGQGTRLTVV.

This rearrangement joins TRBV5-1 to TRBJ2-3; 8 bases are a match to TRBD1. Germline values: CDR1 SGHRS, CDR2 YFSETQ. After removal of 0 bases from V and 1 base from J, the junction contained 4 bases not matched to a gene. The CDR3 totals 16 residues. Here the CDR3 DNA reads TGCGCCAGCAGCTTGGCTCAGACAGGGGGCACAGATACGCAGTATTTT. Its translation is CASSLAQTGGTDTQYF.

In its sample, this clonotype was seen many times. CDR3 DNA: TGCAGTGCTAGAGACGTTAACACTAGCGGGTCGACAAGATGGACCCAGTACTTC. Its protein product is CSARDVNTSGSTRWTQYF. The chain recombines TRBV20-1 with TRBJ2-5; 9 bases line up with TRBD2. The length of the CDR3 is 18 residues. Unmatched junction bases numbered 18, after V lost 0 bases and J lost 7 bases. Per the germline V gene, CDR1 is DFQATT and CDR2 is SNEGSKA (reference sequence).